A single sample is the source of the 27 T cell receptor beta chains below, sequenced in a study of response to subunit inactivated influenza vaccine. TCRdb reprocessed the RT-PCR reads via MiXCR and lists one record per CDR3 protein. The sample gives hundreds of thousands of distinct CDR3 sequences, roughly 14% of which show up once; around 7% is in the top ten. The sequencing used PBMCs from blood, collected roughly 2 weeks before vaccination. Receptors originate from a man aged 50 to 60 who received an inactivated influenza vaccine.

The table lists this clonotype with many counts. This sequence joins TRBV16 and TRBJ2-2; D remains unclear. Between the trimmed V and J ends, which lost 3 bases and 5 bases, there was a span of 7 bases. CDR1 and CDR2 from the germline V gene are KGHSY and FQNENV. The CDR3 is made up of 13 amino acids. Here the CDR3 reads CASSQSTTGELFF. As DNA, the CDR3 is TGTGCCAGCAGCCAGTCTACGACCGGGGAGCTGTTTTTT.

This clonotype was seen repeatedly, ten times or more. The chain recombines TRBV7-2 with TRBJ2-7; 8 bases align to TRBD1. J lost 2 bases, V lost 5 bases, and 5 bases had no gene match. The germline CDR1 and CDR2 sequences are SGHTA and FQGNSA. This CDR3 region has 14 residues. The CDR3 DNA sequence: TGTGCCAGCAGCGCAGGACAGGGTCCCTACGAGCAGTACTTC. It codes for CASSAGQGPYEQYF.

The chain is built from TRBV9 and TRBJ2-3; weak D call: TRBD2 (5 bases). This CDR3 comprises 18 residues. Trimming took off 0 bases at V and 0 bases at J, with 17 bases between the two ends. Looked up from germline, CDR1 is SGDLS and CDR2 is YYNGEE. CDR3 nucleotide sequence: TGTGCCAGCAGCGTAGCAATTGGCGGCGGGTCTAGCACAGATACGCAGTATTTT. Protein product: CASSVAIGGGSSTDTQYF. Filled out from reference TRBV9 and TRBJ2-3, the complete variable domain reads DSGVTQTPKHLITATGQRVTLRCSPRSGDLSVYWYQQSLDQGLQFLIQYYNGEERAKGNILERFSAQQFPDLHSELNLSSLELGDSALYFCASSVAIGGGSSTDTQYFGPGTRLTVL.

This clonotype was recorded a few times. The gene calls are TRBV11-2 and TRBJ2-1, with 9 bases identical to TRBD2. V lost 3 bases, J lost 4 bases, and 4 bases stayed unmatched. Germline V gene lookup returns CDR1 SGHAT and CDR2 FQNNGV. This CDR3 has 15 amino acids. In DNA form, the CDR3 reads TGTGCCAGCAGCTTTGTGCGGGGGGGTTACAATGAGCAGTTCTTC. It specifies CASSFVRGGYNEQFF.

This clonotype has a handful of counts. This rearrangement joins TRBV5-1 to TRBJ2-1, with 14 bases aligning to TRBD2. The V gene end was trimmed by 2 bases and the J gene end by 6 bases; junction bases not matched to a gene: 7. This CDR3 region has 17 residues. Germline V lookup: CDR1 SGHRS, CDR2 YFSETQ. The CDR3 DNA follows: TGCGCCAGCAGCTTACGCCCAGGACTAGCGGGGGGCAATGAGCAGTTCTTC. It yields the protein CASSLRPGLAGGNEQFF.

CDR3 in DNA: TGTGCCAGCAAGGCAGGCGCGAACACCGGGGAGCTGTTTTTT. Protein sequence: CASKAGANTGELFF. The chain is built from TRBV6-1 and TRBJ2-2; D unclear. The CDR3 has 14 residues. V was clipped by 7 bases and J by 0 bases, with 9 bases between them. The V gene's germline CDR1 is MNHNS and CDR2 SASEGT.

This chain links TRBV6-1 with TRBJ1-3, with D possibly matching TRBD1 (6 bases). The V and J ends lost 6 bases and 4 bases respectively, with 16 bases between them. This CDR3 is 15 amino acids long. Germline values: CDR1 MNHNS, CDR2 SASEGT. CDR3 sequence (DNA): TGTGCCAGCAGAGAAAGACAGGCCGCGGGAAACACCATATATTTT. It is translated as CASRERQAAGNTIYF.

The chain recombines TRBV27 with TRBJ2-1; TRBD2 aligns across 11 bases. This CDR3 is 17 amino acids long. Germline V gene lookup returns CDR1 MNHEY and CDR2 SMNVEV (reference sequence). The V gene end was trimmed by 0 bases and the J gene end by 5 bases; junction bases not matched to a gene: 6. The CDR3 sequence is CASSLSRLAGGNNEQFF. The CDR3 DNA follows: TGTGCCAGCAGTTTATCGCGGCTAGCGGGGGGAAACAATGAGCAGTTCTTC.

The V call is TRBV7-7, the J call TRBJ2-5; D is perhaps TRBD2 (5 bases). This CDR3 has 15 amino acids. The V and J ends lost 1 base and 5 bases respectively, with 14 bases between them. Germline CDR1 reads SSHAT; CDR2 reads FNYEAQ (reference sequence). Written as DNA, the CDR3 is TGTGCCAGCAGCTTAGGGGTGGGAGTAAGGGAGACCCAGTACTTC. Amino acid sequence: CASSLGVGVRETQYF.

V is TRBV29-1 and J is TRBJ2-5; TRBD1 or TRBD2 may be the D gene (6 bases each). CDR1 is SQVTM and CDR2 is ANQGSEA in the germline V gene. This CDR3 spans 11 amino acids. The V end lost 6 bases, the J end lost 4 bases, and 9 bases lay between the germline ends. The CDR3 DNA reads TGCAGCGTACAGGGAGGAGAGACCCAGTACTTC. Amino acids: CSVQGGETQYF.

This chain links TRBV9 with TRBJ1-1; no definite D call. This CDR3 spans 14 amino acids. Trimming removed 2 bases at V and 1 base at J, with 9 bases between. CDR1 SGDLS and CDR2 YYNGEE come from the germline V gene. CDR3 nucleotides: TGTGCCAGCAGCGTCCCCTCAGGGAACACTGAAGCTTTCTTT. Amino acid sequence: CASSVPSGNTEAFF.

This clonotype occurred many times. This sequence joins TRBV4-1 and TRBJ1-1; TRBD1 is a possible D gene (5 bases). Per the germline V gene, CDR1 is MGHRA and CDR2 is YSYEKL. Trimming shortened V by 0 bases and J by 9 bases, and 11 bases separated the two germline ends. This CDR3 has 13 amino acids. The CDR3 nucleotides are TGCGCCAGCAGCCAAGATAGGAAGGGACAAGCTTTCTTT. It translates to CASSQDRKGQAFF.

This clonotype was observed a handful of times. V usage is TRBV14 and J usage is TRBJ2-5, with D possibly TRBD2 on 6 matching bases. V was shortened by 3 bases and J by 2 bases, with 16 bases between the two germline ends. Looked up from germline, CDR1 is SGHDN and CDR2 is FVKESK. The CDR3 has 16 amino acids. DNA of the CDR3: TGTGCCAGCAGCCACACAACCGGGACTGAACAAGAGACCCAGTACTTC. Its protein is CASSHTTGTEQETQYF.

This clonotype occurred many times. The chain joins TRBV7-6 to TRBJ1-5; D is ambiguous. Per the germline V gene, CDR1 is SGHVS and CDR2 is FNYEAQ. The CDR3 has 15 residues. With 2 bases removed from V and 0 bases from J, the gap between germline ends came to 8 bases. The CDR3 DNA is TGTGCCAGCAGCTTAAGAGACAATAGCAATCAGCCCCAGCATTTT. This codes for CASSLRDNSNQPQHF.

The V gene is TRBV7-9, the J gene TRBJ2-1, with D perhaps TRBD1 or TRBD2 (5 bases each). CDR1 is SEHNR and CDR2 is FQNEAQ in the germline V gene (reference sequence). This CDR3 is 13 amino acids long. With 4 bases removed from V and 8 bases from J, the gap between germline ends came to 12 bases. The CDR3 loop reads CASSSSGPDEQFF. CDR3 DNA sequence: TGTGCCAGCAGCTCGTCGGGGCCCGATGAGCAGTTCTTC.

The rearrangement links TRBV14 to TRBJ2-5, with no clear D. Trimming shortened V by 0 bases and J by 7 bases, and 6 bases separated the two germline ends. The CDR3 runs to 12 residues. Germline V gene sequence: CDR1 SGHDN, CDR2 FVKESK. The CDR3 is CASSQDRVTQYF. CDR3 DNA: TGTGCCAGCAGCCAAGATCGGGTGACCCAGTACTTC.

This chain connects TRBV7-2 to TRBJ2-3; no clear D gene. This CDR3 contains 17 residues. CDR1 and CDR2 (germline): SGHTA, FQGNSA. Between the trimmed V and J ends, which lost 1 base and 0 bases, there was a span of 14 bases. The CDR3 coding sequence is TGTGCCAGCAGCTTAGGGTTGACTCCCCGGAGCACAGATACGCAGTATTTT. It yields the protein CASSLGLTPRSTDTQYF.

The chain combines TRBV5-6 with TRBJ1-3, with D unclear. Trimming removed 3 bases from V and 1 base from J, with 14 bases in between. Germline CDR1 reads SGHDT; CDR2 reads YYEEEE. This CDR3 comprises 16 residues. In nucleotides, the CDR3 is TGTGCCAGCAGCTCCCCGGTGGGCTGGTCTGGAAACACCATATATTTT. The encoded protein is CASSSPVGWSGNTIYF.

V gene TRBV7-2 combines with J gene TRBJ1-1, with 10 bases matching TRBD1. Trimming took 5 bases from V and 7 from J; bases not matched to a gene: 7. This CDR3 contains 14 residues. Germline V gene data show CDR1 as SGHTA and CDR2 as FQGNSA. The CDR3 loop is CASSHRTGGVEAFF. The CDR3 region has the DNA TGTGCCAGCAGCCACCGGACAGGGGGAGTTGAAGCTTTCTTT. Based on the CDR3 plus reference TRBV7-2 and TRBJ1-1, the full variable domain is GAGVSQSPSNKVTEKGKDVELRCDPISGHTALYWYRQSLGQGLEFLIYFQGNSAPDKSGLPSDRFSAERTGGSVSTLTIQRTQQEDSAVYLCASSHRTGGVEAFFGQGTRLTVV.

The chain combines TRBV2 with TRBJ2-1, with 8 bases lining up with TRBD1. CDR3 length: 15 amino acids. V dropped 6 bases and J dropped 6; count of bases not matched to a gene: 10. Germline assignment: CDR1 SNHLY and CDR2 FYNNEI. CDR3 nucleotides: TGTGCCAGCAGGACCCGGACAGGGACCCTCAATGAGCAGTTCTTC. Encoded protein: CASRTRTGTLNEQFF.

This chain links TRBV6-5 with TRBJ2-5; TRBD2 matches at 8 bases. Germline CDR1 reads MNHEY; CDR2 reads SVGAGI. The CDR3 is 15 amino acids. V was clipped by 1 base and J by 5 bases; unmatched bases: 6. The CDR3, as DNA: TGTGCCAGCAGTTACTACGGGAGGGCACAGGAGACCCAGTACTTC. Amino acid sequence: CASSYYGRAQETQYF.

This clonotype was seen only a few times. The chain carries TRBV6-1 and TRBJ2-5, with TRBD2 identical over 14 bases. The J segment lost 0 bases and the V segment lost 6 bases, leaving 3 bases of the junction unmatched. The CDR3 runs to 16 residues. CDR1 is MNHNS, CDR2 SASEGT, per germline. The CDR3 DNA sequence: TGTGCCAGCAGCCGGACTAGCGGGGGGTACCAAGAGACCCAGTACTTC. Translation gives CASSRTSGGYQETQYF.

The chain combines TRBV5-1 with TRBJ2-3; D might be TRBD1 or TRBD2, each matching 6 bases. The CDR3 is 15 residues long. Per germline, CDR1 SGHRS and CDR2 YFSETQ. Trimming pared 0 bases from V and 4 bases from J, leaving 12 bases between. The CDR3 sequence: CASSLGGARADTQYF. CDR3 in DNA: TGCGCCAGCAGCTTGGGGGGGGCTCGGGCAGATACGCAGTATTTT.

Only a few counts were recorded for this clonotype. The CDR3 DNA follows: TGTGCCAGCAGCGTAGACCTGACAGGGGGCTACGAGCAGTACTTC. This sequence encodes CASSVDLTGGYEQYF. This rearrangement joins TRBV9 to TRBJ2-7; 9 nucleotides line up with TRBD1. Looked up from germline, CDR1 is SGDLS and CDR2 is YYNGEE. The V segment lost 0 bases and the J segment 3 bases; nucleotides outside the gene matches: 4. CDR3 length equals 15 residues.

J is TRBJ2-4 and V is TRBV2, with D perhaps TRBD2 (5 bases). CDR3 length: 14 amino acids. With 11 bases removed from V and 1 base from J, the gap between germline ends came to 15 bases. Per germline, CDR1 SNHLY and CDR2 FYNNEI. The CDR3 loop reads CASGVGGAKNIQYF. CDR3 bases: TGTGCCTCTGGAGTGGGCGGGGCCAAAAACATTCAGTACTTC.

This clonotype occurred a few times. The V gene is TRBV5-5, the J gene TRBJ1-5; 9 nucleotides align to TRBD1. V lost 0 bases to trimming and J lost 0 bases; unmatched junction nucleotides: 7. This CDR3 spans 18 amino acids. Germline V gives CDR1 SGHKS, CDR2 YYEKEE (reference sequence). The CDR3 DNA reads TGTGCCAGCAGCTTGGCTACAGGGGGCTACTATAGCAATCAGCCCCAGCATTTT. It specifies CASSLATGGYYSNQPQHF.

This clonotype was seen a few times. The chain has TRBV2 and TRBJ1-4; the D gene is possibly TRBD1 (5 bases). This CDR3 spans 12 amino acids. The germline gives CDR1 SNHLY, CDR2 FYNNEI. Trimming left V 7 bases short and J 8 bases short, with 11 bases between. CDR3 in DNA: TGTGCCAGCATTGAGGGGAACGAAAAACTGTTTTTT. This encodes CASIEGNEKLFF.